These T cell receptor beta chains were read from a single sample in a study of shared T cell receptors in the human thymus. Only in-frame clones appear in the TCRdb table, and some are missing; sequencing was by immunoSEQ multiplex PCR. The data show about 660,000 clones, with roughly 86% seen just once and approximately 0.0097% held by the top ten. These data were also reused for a study on human thymus T cells.

The specimen sequenced was thymocytes. These receptors were collected from a boy younger than two with a congenital heart defect. Both conserved end residues are part of each CDR3. Size is omitted from some rows. Given values are once, few, many or a class for expanded clones.

CASSLGAAYGYTF,TRBV11-2,13,-
CAISEVAGGPNEQFF,TRBV10-3,15,-
CASSPDSQRGYTF,TRBV18,13,-
CSVEFGRDGPDTQYF,TRBV29-1,15,-
CASSLIPGSVDRVWTEAFF,TRBV11-2,19,once
CASSWATRRGKETQYF,TRBV5-1,16,-
CASSFTPDTQYF,TRBV27,12,-
CASRGQGRDEQFF,TRBV6-1,13,-
CASSPLLAGECYEQYF,TRBV28,16,few
CASSRAIWDRGNLYEQYF,TRBV27,18,-
CASSLVSGGSGNTIYF,TRBV7-2,16,-
CASSLDQSISRTEAFF,TRBV5-1,16,-
CASSLLGRVYENQPQHF,TRBV28,17,-
CASSPQGETEAFF,TRBV16,13,-
CAWKRGQHQPQHF,TRBV30,13,-
CASRGTLRSYEQYF,TRBV10-2,14,-
CASGTSGVYEQYF,TRBV6-1,13,-
CASSTSTISRDHEQYF,TRBV19,16,once
CASSQGRGTGQEDNQPQHF,TRBV7-2,19,-
CAISESGTGGRDNEQFF,TRBV10-3,17,few
CASSQERDLRNEQFF,TRBV4-3,15,-
CSVEEGGDRSSGEQYF,TRBV29-1,16,-
CASSLTLSSYTQYF,TRBV27,14,-
CAWRAQQGRNSPLHF,TRBV30,15,-
CASSIGAGGVRDEQYF,TRBV19,16,once
CATSRLADVSGQYF,TRBV15,14,-
CASSLSAGGDGYTF,TRBV7-2,14,-
CASSGAGSYEQYF,TRBV7-9,13,once
CATSRGGPRDRGPHNEQFF,TRBV15,19,-
CASSLRLPTDTHYGYTF,TRBV5-1,17,-
CASSLKGRTYEQYF,TRBV7-9,14,-
CASSQSPTGPHEAFF,TRBV4-1,15,once
CASSVGAGGRAATVNTEAFF,TRBV9,20,-
CASSQDPVQGLYEQYF,TRBV4-1,16,-
CASSSSGSGGLQETQYF,TRBV7-2,17,-
CASRASGRYQETQYF,TRBV2,15,-
CASSPPRGQAPYGYTF,TRBV11-2,16,-
CASSYDRGPSSYNSPLHF,TRBV4-1,18,-
CASSAIPTGWGTDTQYF,TRBV28,17,-